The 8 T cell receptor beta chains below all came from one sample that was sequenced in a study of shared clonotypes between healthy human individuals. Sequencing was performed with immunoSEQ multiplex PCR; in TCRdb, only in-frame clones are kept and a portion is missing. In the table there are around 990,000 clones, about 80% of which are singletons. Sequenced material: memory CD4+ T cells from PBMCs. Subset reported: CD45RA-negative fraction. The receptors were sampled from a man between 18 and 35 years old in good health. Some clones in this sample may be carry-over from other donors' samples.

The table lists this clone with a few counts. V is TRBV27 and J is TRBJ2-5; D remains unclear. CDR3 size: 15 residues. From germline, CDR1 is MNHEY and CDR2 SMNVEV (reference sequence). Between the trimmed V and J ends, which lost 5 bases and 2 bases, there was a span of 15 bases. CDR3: CASSPLGTTQETQYF. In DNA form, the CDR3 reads TGTGCCAGCAGTCCCCTGGGAACTACTCAAGAGACCCAGTACTTC.

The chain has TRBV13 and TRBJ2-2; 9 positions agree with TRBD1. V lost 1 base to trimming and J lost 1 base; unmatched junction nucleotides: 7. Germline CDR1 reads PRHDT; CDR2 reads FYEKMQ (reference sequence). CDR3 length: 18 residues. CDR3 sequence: CASSLESLGQGNTGELFF. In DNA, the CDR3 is TGTGCCAGCAGCTTAGAAAGTTTGGGACAGGGGAACACCGGGGAGCTGTTTTTT.

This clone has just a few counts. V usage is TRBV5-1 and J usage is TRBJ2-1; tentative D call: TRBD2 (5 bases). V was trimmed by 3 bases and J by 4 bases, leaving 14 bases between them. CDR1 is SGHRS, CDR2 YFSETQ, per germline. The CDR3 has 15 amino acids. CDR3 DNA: TGCGCCAGCAGCTGGGATCCGACTACGTACAATGAGCAGTTCTTC. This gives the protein CASSWDPTTYNEQFF.

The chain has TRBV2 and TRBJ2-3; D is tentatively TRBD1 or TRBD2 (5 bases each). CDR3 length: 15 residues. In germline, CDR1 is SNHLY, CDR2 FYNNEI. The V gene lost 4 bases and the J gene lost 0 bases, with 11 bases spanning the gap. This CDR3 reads CASSGRTRSTDTQYF. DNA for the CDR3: TGTGCCAGCAGTGGGAGGACACGCAGCACAGATACGCAGTATTTT.

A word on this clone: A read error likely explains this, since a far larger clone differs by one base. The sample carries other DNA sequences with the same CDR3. The DNA for the CDR3 is TGTGCCTGGAGCCCGGGGCAGGGCAATCAGCCCCAGCATTTT. Translated: CAWSPGQGNQPQHF. This chain joins TRBV30 and TRBJ1-5; weak D call: TRBD1 (5 bases). The V end was cut by 3 bases, the J end by 2 bases, with 11 bases between. The CDR3 covers 14 residues. In germline, CDR1 is GTSNPN, CDR2 SVGIG (reference sequence).

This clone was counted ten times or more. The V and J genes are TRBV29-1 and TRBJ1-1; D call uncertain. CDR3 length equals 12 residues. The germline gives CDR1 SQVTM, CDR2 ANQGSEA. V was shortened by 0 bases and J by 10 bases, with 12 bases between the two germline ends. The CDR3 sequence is CSVEDPGNSAFF. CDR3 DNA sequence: TGCAGCGTTGAAGATCCGGGCAATTCAGCTTTCTTT.

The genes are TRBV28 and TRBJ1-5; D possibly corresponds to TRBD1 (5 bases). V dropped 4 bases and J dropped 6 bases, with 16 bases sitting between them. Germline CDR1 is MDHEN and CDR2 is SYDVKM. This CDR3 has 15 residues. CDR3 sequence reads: CASSSRQFLGQPQHF. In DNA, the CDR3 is TGTGCCAGCAGTTCCCGACAGTTTTTGGGTCAGCCCCAGCATTTT.

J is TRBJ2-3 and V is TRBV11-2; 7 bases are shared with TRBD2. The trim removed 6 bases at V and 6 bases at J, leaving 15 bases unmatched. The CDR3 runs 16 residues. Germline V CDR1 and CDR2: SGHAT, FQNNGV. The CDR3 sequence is CASSTTRGRGFDTQYF. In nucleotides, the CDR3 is TGTGCCAGCAGTACGACACGGGGGAGGGGATTCGATACGCAGTATTTT. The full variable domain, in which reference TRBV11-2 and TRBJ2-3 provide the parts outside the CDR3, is EAGVAQSPRYKIIEKRQSVAFWCNPISGHATLYWYQQILGQGPKLLIQFQNNGVVDDSQLPKDRFSAERLKGVDSTLKIQPAKLEDSAVYLCASSTTRGRGFDTQYFGPGTRLTVL.